Listed below are T cell receptor beta chains from one sample, sequenced in a study. MiXCR was run by TCRdb on the RT-PCR reads, yielding one entry per CDR3 protein. The table has about 700,000 distinct CDR3 sequences, 13% to 15% seen once; the top ten hold roughly 3.9%. Sequencing was carried out using memory CD4+ T cells from blood. The receptors come from a female donor in good health, serving as a healthy control. Each CDR3 is given with its conserved first and last residue. A D gene is named only where the DNA matches it firmly. A row's size may be missing; if present it is once, few, many or a size class.

TRBV2,TRBJ1-1,.,few,TGTGCGACCCGGAGGGAGATAGCGAACACTGAAGCTTTCTTT,CATRREIANTEAFF
TRBV20-1,TRBJ2-2,.,.,TGCAGTGCTAGTCCTTTTTCCGGGGAGCTGTTTTTT,CSASPFSGELFF
TRBV18,TRBJ2-3,.,.,TGTGCCAGCTCACCCACTGCGGCAGCGTCAGATACGCAGTATTTT,CASSPTAAASDTQYF
TRBV20-1,TRBJ1-1,.,few,TGCAGTGCGTGGTGGCAGAACACTGAAGCTTTCTTT,CSAWWQNTEAFF
TRBV12-3/TRBV12-4,TRBJ1-1,.,many,TGTGCCAGCATCCGGGCCCAGGGGAACACTGAAGCTTTCTTT,CASIRAQGNTEAFF
TRBV20-1,TRBJ2-3,.,.,TGCAGTGCTTTCGACACCTCCGGGCCAGATACGCAGTATTTT,CSAFDTSGPDTQYF
TRBV20-1,TRBJ2-7,TRBD1,few,TGCAGTGCCCATTCCGGGACAGGGGTTTACGAGCAGTACTTT,CSAHSGTGVYEQYF
TRBV28,TRBJ2-1,.,many,TGTGCCACCCAGGCCTACAATGAGCAGTTCTTC,CATQAYNEQFF
TRBV15,TRBJ2-5,.,few,TGTGCCACCAGCTCGGACGGGGAGCCGTACCAAGAGACCCAGTACTTC,CATSSDGEPYQETQYF
TRBV4-3,TRBJ1-1,.,many,TGCGCCAGCAGCCAATCTACCGAGACTGAAGCTTTCTTT,CASSQSTETEAFF
TRBV12-3/TRBV12-4,TRBJ2-5,.,.,TGTGCCAGCAGTTTAATCAGGGGAGAGACCCAGTACTTC,CASSLIRGETQYF
TRBV4-3,TRBJ1-6,TRBD1,.,TGCGCCAGCAGCCAGTTCAGGGGGCCGAATTCACCCCTCCACTTT,CASSQFRGPNSPLHF
TRBV27,TRBJ2-5,.,.,TGTGCCAGCAGTTTAATGTGGGGGGTGATGGAGACCCAGTACTTC,CASSLMWGVMETQYF
TRBV7-3,TRBJ2-1,.,many,TGTGCCAGCAGCTCTTTGGGTAGCACCGACAATGAGCAGTTCTTC,CASSSLGSTDNEQFF
TRBV27,TRBJ1-2,TRBD1,.,TGTGCCAGCAGTCCCCTCCCGACAGGGGCGGGCTACACCTTC,CASSPLPTGAGYTF
TRBV5-1,TRBJ2-1,.,many,TGCGCCAGCAGCTTGGGCCCGAGCTCCTACAATGAGCAGTTCTTC,CASSLGPSSYNEQFF
TRBV20-1,TRBJ1-2,.,few,TGCAGTGCTAGAGACAAGGGTCAGGCGGGCTATGGCTACACCTTC,CSARDKGQAGYGYTF
TRBV6-5,TRBJ2-1,.,many,TGTGCCAGCAGTTACGGCGGGAACTATGAGCAGTTCTTC,CASSYGGNYEQFF
TRBV28,TRBJ2-3,.,.,TGTGCCAGCAGGAGACCCTGGGCCCTTACCAACACAGATACGCAGTATTTT,CASRRPWALTNTDTQYF
TRBV20-1,TRBJ2-3,TRBD2,.,TGCAGTGCTAGAGATCAAGGACTAGCGGGAGGCGATACGCAGTATTTT,CSARDQGLAGGDTQYF
TRBV28,TRBJ2-1,.,few,TGTGCCAGCAGTTTAGAGTCAGTAATAGGGAGGCGGGAGCAGTTCTTC,CASSLESVIGRREQFF
TRBV20-1,TRBJ2-5,TRBD1,.,TGCAGTGCTACTTATGGGACAGCGGTGGAGACCCAGTACTTC,CSATYGTAVETQYF
TRBV20-1,TRBJ1-2,.,.,TGCAGTGCCTACCAGACAGGATCGAATGGCTACACCTTC,CSAYQTGSNGYTF
TRBV29-1,TRBJ2-5,.,many,TGCAGCGTTGCCCCGGACAGCAAGACCCAGTACTTC,CSVAPDSKTQYF
TRBV14,TRBJ2-6,.,.,TGTGCCAGCAGCCGGACCTTGGGGTCTGGGGCCAACGTCCTGACTTTC,CASSRTLGSGANVLTF
TRBV12-3/TRBV12-4,TRBJ1-2,.,few,TGTGCCAGCAGTCCCACCGGAGGGGGTTCCTTAGCTAACTATGGCTACACCTTC,CASSPTGGGSLANYGYTF
TRBV6-1,TRBJ1-5,.,few,TGTGCCAGCAGTGAATTCGGAACAAGTCAGCCCCAGCATTTT,CASSEFGTSQPQHF
TRBV7-2,TRBJ2-5,.,few,TGTGCCAGCAGCTTTAGTGGCTATCGAGAGACCCAGTACTTC,CASSFSGYRETQYF
TRBV7-9,TRBJ2-5,TRBD2,.,TGTGCCAGCAGCTTAGCGTCCGGGACTAGATGGGAGACCCAGTACTTC,CASSLASGTRWETQYF
TRBV27,TRBJ2-7,.,.,TGTGCCAGCAGCCCTGGTGCCTCGTGGCTTTCCTACGAGCAGTACTTC,CASSPGASWLSYEQYF
TRBV5-4,TRBJ2-5,TRBD1,.,TGTGCCAGCAGCTCCGGGACAGGCCCACAAGAGACCCAGTACTTC,CASSSGTGPQETQYF
TRBV5-1,TRBJ2-2,.,.,TGCACCAGCAGCTCCGGGACCCCGAACACCGGGGAGCTGTTTTTT,CTSSSGTPNTGELFF
TRBV5-1,TRBJ2-7,.,many,TGCGCCAGCAGCTTGGAGCCCTACGAGCAGTACTTC,CASSLEPYEQYF
TRBV6-4,TRBJ1-2,.,.,TGTGCCAGCAGTGACTCGGGGGGGCGCCGAGGCTACACCTTC,CASSDSGGRRGYTF
TRBV7-2,TRBJ1-6,.,.,TGTGCCAGCAGCTTAGAGCCGGGTTTGAATAATTCACCCCTCCACTTT,CASSLEPGLNNSPLHF
TRBV7-9,TRBJ1-1,.,.,TGTGCCAGCAGCTTGGAGAGTTCTGAAGCTTTCTTT,CASSLESSEAFF
TRBV27,TRBJ1-4,.,.,TGTGCCAGCAGTTCCCTGGGGGTTACTAATGAAAAACTGTTTTTT,CASSSLGVTNEKLFF
TRBV7-2,TRBJ1-1,.,.,TGTGCCAGCAGCGGGCGTGGGACTGAAGCTTTCTTT,CASSGRGTEAFF
TRBV18,TRBJ2-1,TRBD2,few,TGTGCCAGCTCACCACTACTAGCGGGAGACAATGAGCAGTTCTTC,CASSPLLAGDNEQFF
TRBV7-3,TRBJ1-6,.,once,TGTGCCAGCAGCTTAGTTCAGCTGAGTAGGTCACCCCTCCACTTT,CASSLVQLSRSPLHF
TRBV7-2,TRBJ2-7,.,many,TGTGCCAGCAGCTTAAGTTCAGTCTACGAGCAGTACTTC,CASSLSSVYEQYF
TRBV2,TRBJ2-1,TRBD2,once,TGTGCCAGCAGGGCCCTAGCGGATGAGCAGTTCTTC,CASRALADEQFF
TRBV20-1,TRBJ1-1,.,few,TGCAGTGCCCCTATGGGGGGGACAAACACTGAAGCTTTCTTT,CSAPMGGTNTEAFF
TRBV5-1,TRBJ1-2,.,.,TGCGCCAGCAGCTTGGCGGCAGCCGGCGATGGCTACACCTTC,CASSLAAAGDGYTF
TRBV10-3,TRBJ2-1,TRBD2,.,TGTGCCATCAAGCGGGCGCCGGGACTAGCGGGCCTCGGAGCCTACAATGAGCAGTTCTTC,CAIKRAPGLAGLGAYNEQFF
TRBV4-3,TRBJ2-2,TRBD2,many,TGCGCCAGCAGCCCAGGACTAGCGGGAGCCAACACCGGGGAGCTGTTTTTT,CASSPGLAGANTGELFF
TRBV18,TRBJ1-1,.,.,TGTGCCAGCTCACATCGACAGGACATGAACACTGAAGCTTTCTTT,CASSHRQDMNTEAFF
TRBV7-2,TRBJ1-4,.,.,TGTGCCAGCAGCTTAGCGGGTTGGGGGTATGAAAAACTGTTTTTT,CASSLAGWGYEKLFF
TRBV2,TRBJ2-1,.,.,TGTGCCAGCAGTGGTCAGGGGCGCAACTCCTACAATGAGCAGTTCTTC,CASSGQGRNSYNEQFF
TRBV19,TRBJ2-7,.,few,TGTGCCAGTAGTGCCGTAGCGCCTCCCTACGAGCAGTACTTC,CASSAVAPPYEQYF